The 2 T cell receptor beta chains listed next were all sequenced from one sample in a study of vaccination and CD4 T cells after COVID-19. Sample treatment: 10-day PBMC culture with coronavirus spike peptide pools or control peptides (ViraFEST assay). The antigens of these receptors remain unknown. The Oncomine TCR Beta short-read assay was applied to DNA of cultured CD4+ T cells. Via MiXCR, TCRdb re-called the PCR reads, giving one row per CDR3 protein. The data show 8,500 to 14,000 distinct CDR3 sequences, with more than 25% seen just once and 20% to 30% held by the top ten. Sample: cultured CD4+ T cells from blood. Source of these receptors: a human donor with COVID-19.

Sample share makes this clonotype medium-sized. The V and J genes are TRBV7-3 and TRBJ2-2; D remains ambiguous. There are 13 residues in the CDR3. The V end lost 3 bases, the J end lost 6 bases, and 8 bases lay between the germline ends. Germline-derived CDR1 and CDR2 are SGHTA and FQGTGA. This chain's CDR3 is CASSFVASGELFF. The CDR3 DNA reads TGTGCCAGCAGCTTCGTAGCCTCCGGGGAGCTGTTTTTT.

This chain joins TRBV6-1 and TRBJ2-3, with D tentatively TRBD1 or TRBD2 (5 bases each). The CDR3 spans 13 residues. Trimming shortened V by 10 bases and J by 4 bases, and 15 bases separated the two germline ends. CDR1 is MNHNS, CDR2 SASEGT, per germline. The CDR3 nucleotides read TGTGCCACCGAGGGCAGGGTGGCAGATACGCAGTATTTT. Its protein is CATEGRVADTQYF.